The 20 T cell receptor beta chains listed next were all sequenced from one sample in a study of blood T cell repertoires in COVID-19. The data were produced by immunoSEQ multiplex PCR, yet TCRdb's version contains in-frame clones alone and is incomplete. Counted here are roughly 80,000 clones, around 80% occurring once; the ten biggest clones make up 15% to 20%. The material sequenced was peripheral blood. These receptors were taken from a woman aged 60-75 years with acute or convalescent COVID-19.

A note on this clone: Additional DNA sequences in this sample encode the identical CDR3. This rearrangement joins TRBV19 to TRBJ1-2; D possibly corresponds to TRBD1 (6 bases). CDR1 and CDR2 (germline): LNHDA, SQIVND (reference sequence). The CDR3 has 14 amino acids. Trimming stripped 3 bases from V and 3 bases from J, with 11 bases between. CDR3 in amino acids: CASSIGAGDYGYTF. Written as DNA, the CDR3 is TGTGCCAGTAGTATCGGCGCAGGGGACTATGGCTACACCTTC. Full variable domain (rest looked up from reference TRBV19 and TRBJ1-2): DGGITQSPKYLFRKEGQNVTLSCEQNLNHDAMYWYRQDPGQGLRLIYYSQIVNDFQKGDIAEGYSVSREKKESFPLTVTSAQKNPTAFYLCASSIGAGDYGYTFGSGTRLTVV.

The genes are TRBV2 and TRBJ2-2, with a possible D match to TRBD2 (5 bases). Germline assignment: CDR1 SNHLY and CDR2 FYNNEI. The V and J ends lost 6 bases and 4 bases respectively, with 15 bases between them. This CDR3 contains 15 residues. The CDR3 coding sequence is TGTGCCAGCAGGGCGGGCCAGGTGGTCACCGGGGAGCTGTTTTTT. As protein: CASRAGQVVTGELFF.

The chain links TRBV11-3 to TRBJ2-2; TRBD2 aligns across 8 bases. V lost 4 bases and J lost 3; bases outside the gene matches: 4. The CDR3 covers 15 residues. Germline V lookup: CDR1 SGHNT, CDR2 YENEEA. In nucleotides, the CDR3 is TGTGCCAGCAGCTGGCGGGGGGCGGACACCGGGGAGCTGTTTTTT. As protein: CASSWRGADTGELFF.

The chain employs TRBV2 and TRBJ1-1; D not certain. Germline-derived CDR1 and CDR2 are SNHLY and FYNNEI. V lost 6 bases and J 1 base, leaving 6 bases between the germline ends. The CDR3 sequence is 12 residues long. The CDR3 coding sequence is TGTGCCAGCAGGGTAGAGAACACTGAAGCTTTCTTT. Protein: CASRVENTEAFF.

The chain recombines TRBV2 with TRBJ2-7; unclear D gene. V dropped 1 base and J dropped 4 bases, with 8 bases sitting between them. The CDR3 extends over 13 amino acids. Germline V gene data show CDR1 as SNHLY and CDR2 as FYNNEI. The CDR3 DNA follows: TGTGCCAGCAGTGAAGGGCAGCGATACGAGCAGTACTTC. Residues: CASSEGQRYEQYF.

This chain connects TRBV28 to TRBJ2-7; 8 nucleotides match TRBD1. The junction had 9 bases not matched to a gene; V was cut back by 6 bases and J by 2 bases. This CDR3 is built from 15 residues. CDR1 and CDR2 from the germline V gene are MDHEN and SYDVKM. This chain's CDR3 is CASRPGQGLAYEQYF. As DNA, the CDR3 is TGTGCCAGCAGACCAGGACAGGGTTTAGCCTACGAGCAGTACTTC. The whole variable domain, remainder taken from reference TRBV28 and TRBJ2-7, is DVKVTQSSRYLVKRTGEKVFLECVQDMDHENMFWYRQDPGLGLRLIYFSYDVKMKEKGDIPEGYSVSREKKERFSLILESASTNQTSMYLCASRPGQGLAYEQYFGPGTRLTVT.

The chain links TRBV11-2 to TRBJ2-6, with a possible D match to TRBD2 (6 bases). From germline, CDR1 is SGHAT and CDR2 FQNNGV. Trimming pared 1 base from V and 2 bases from J, leaving 6 bases between. The CDR3 has 15 residues. The CDR3 spells CASSLGGAGANVLTF. The CDR3 DNA reads TGTGCCAGCAGCTTAGGGGGGGCTGGGGCCAACGTCCTGACTTTC.

The chain joins TRBV4-1 to TRBJ1-6; 8 nucleotides align to TRBD1. Trimming removed 4 bases from V and 10 bases from J; junction bases left unmatched: 12. There are 16 residues in the CDR3. Germline-derived CDR1 and CDR2 are MGHRA and YSYEKL. This CDR3 reads CASSPRGTGENSPLHF. For the CDR3, the DNA is TGCGCCAGCAGCCCCAGGGGGACAGGAGAGAACTCACCCCTCCACTTT.

This chain uses TRBV5-4 with TRBJ2-3, with D maybe TRBD2 (6 bases). V gave up 0 bases and J gave up 2 bases, with 19 bases separating them. The CDR3 loop spans 18 amino acids. Germline values: CDR1 SGHNT, CDR2 YYREEE (reference sequence). The CDR3 DNA sequence: TGTGCCAGCAGCTTGGCTGTCGGAATTCGGGGGAACACAGATACGCAGTATTTT. Protein sequence: CASSLAVGIRGNTDTQYF.

A few counts support this clone. This chain connects TRBV2 to TRBJ2-2; 11 nucleotides agree with TRBD1. CDR1 SNHLY and CDR2 FYNNEI come from the germline V gene. V was clipped by 6 bases and J by 8 bases; unmatched bases: 2. The CDR3 runs 13 residues. CDR3 in DNA: TGTGCCAGCAGAGGACAGGGGGCGGGGGAGCTGTTTTTT. It codes for CASRGQGAGELFF.

V gene TRBV30 combines with J gene TRBJ1-1; D is possibly TRBD1 (5 bases). Trimming removed 4 bases at V and 11 bases at J, with 20 bases between. Germline V gene data show CDR1 as GTSNPN and CDR2 as SVGIG (reference sequence). The CDR3 is 13 amino acids. This CDR3 is CAWISPGNPVAFF. As DNA, the CDR3 is TGTGCCTGGATCAGTCCAGGGAACCCTGTGGCTTTCTTT.

V is TRBV29-1 and J is TRBJ1-2; D is unresolved. The CDR3 is made up of 12 amino acids. Per the germline V gene, CDR1 is SQVTM and CDR2 is ANQGSEA. V lost 3 bases, J lost 4 bases, and 9 bases lay in between. DNA for the CDR3: TGCAGCGTTGATAGACACCCCTATGGCTACACCTTC. Translated, it gives CSVDRHPYGYTF.

This chain connects TRBV29-1 to TRBJ1-4; TRBD1 matches at 9 bases. CDR1 and CDR2 (germline): SQVTM, ANQGSEA. The CDR3 consists of 13 residues. With V trimmed by 6 bases and J by 7 bases, 6 bases remained unmatched. In DNA, the CDR3 is TGCAGCGTAACCGGGACAGGGACTGAAAAACTGTTTTTT. Translating it yields CSVTGTGTEKLFF.

Only one count was recorded for this clone. The chain employs TRBV27 and TRBJ2-1, with 7 positions matching TRBD1. Trimming cost V 6 bases and J 4 bases; bases outside gene matches: 3. Germline V gene data show CDR1 as MNHEY and CDR2 as SMNVEV (reference sequence). The CDR3 totals 13 residues. The CDR3 reads CASSRDSYNEQFF. Here the CDR3 DNA reads TGTGCCAGCAGCCGGGACAGTTACAATGAGCAGTTCTTC.

This chain links TRBV5-1 with TRBJ2-5, with TRBD1 identical over 9 bases. Germline trimming cut 0 bases from V and 6 bases from J; bases unmatched to any gene: 6. CDR1 and CDR2 (germline): SGHRS, YFSETQ. The CDR3 totals 15 residues. DNA for the CDR3: TGCGCCAGCAGCTTGGGCTTACAGGGGGCGAAGACCCAGTACTTC. Translated, it gives CASSLGLQGAKTQYF.

The CDR3 loop is CATRSTSGGAEETQYF. Written as DNA, the CDR3 is TGTGCCACACGCTCGACAAGCGGGGGGGCGGAGGAGACCCAGTACTTC. This chain links TRBV10-3 with TRBJ2-5; TRBD2 matches 10 bases. The CDR3 loop spans 16 amino acids. The ends lost 10 bases at V and 5 bases at J; junction bases unmatched: 16. Germline V gene lookup returns CDR1 ENHRY and CDR2 SYGVKD.

In nucleotides, the CDR3 is TGTGCCAGCAGGTCGACTAGCGGGTACAATGAGCAGTTCTTC. It yields the protein CASRSTSGYNEQFF. This chain connects TRBV7-2 to TRBJ2-1; 10 bases line up with TRBD2. V dropped 6 bases and J dropped 4; count of bases not matched to a gene: 3. This CDR3 has 14 amino acids. Per the germline V gene, CDR1 is SGHTA and CDR2 is FQGNSA.

This sequence joins TRBV27 and TRBJ1-2; the D gene is possibly TRBD1 (5 bases). The V gene lost 2 bases and the J gene lost 2 bases, with 12 bases spanning the gap. CDR3 length equals 15 residues. CDR1 is MNHEY and CDR2 is SMNVEV in the germline V gene (reference sequence). CDR3 coding DNA: TGTGCCAGCAGTTTAGTGGGGCTCGGAAACTATGGCTACACCTTC. Protein product: CASSLVGLGNYGYTF.

The gene calls are TRBV3-1 (or the pseudogene TRBV3-2) and TRBJ1-1; TRBD1 matches 8 bases. Germline CDR1 reads LGHDT; CDR2 reads YNNKEL (reference sequence). The CDR3 is made up of 15 amino acids. V lost 4 bases, J lost 1 base, and 5 bases stayed unmatched. The CDR3 DNA follows: TGTGCCAGCAGCCGGCCCGGGACAGGGAACACTGAAGCTTTCTTT. It specifies CASSRPGTGNTEAFF.

This clone was seen repeatedly, ten times or more. J is TRBJ2-3 and V is TRBV7-2; 8 bases fit TRBD1. The J segment lost 2 bases and the V segment lost 3 bases, leaving 4 bases of the junction unmatched. Germline V gives CDR1 SGHTA, CDR2 FQGNSA. The CDR3 sequence is 15 residues long. The chain's CDR3 is CASSFDRGTTDTQYF. CDR3 coding DNA: TGTGCCAGCAGCTTTGACAGGGGAACCACAGATACGCAGTATTTT.